This T cell receptor beta chain was captured by sequencing in a study of shared clonotypes between healthy human individuals. Study in general: With ages of 18 to 49, the donors were two women and three men.

In the sorted-subset replicate PCRs, 150 to 250 ng DNA, 25,000 to 30,000 T cell genomes, was used. Method: immunoSEQ multiplex PCR; TCRdb's copy keeps in-frame clones and lacks some. The sample consists of about 1 million clones, about 80% of them appearing once. Study conclusions and caveats: Larger estimated richness was generally seen in naive subsets than in memory subsets.

As for this clone: What it recognizes is unknown.

The V and J ends lost 1 base and 5 bases respectively, with 11 bases between them. CDR3 length: 15 amino acids. Germline-derived CDR1 and CDR2 are LGHNA and YSLEER. This clonotype originated in a man between 18 and 35 years old in good health. The sample comprised memory CD4+ T cells sorted from blood. Subset denoted: CD45RA-negative fraction. This chain uses TRBV4-3 with TRBJ2-2, with D possibly matching TRBD1 (6 bases). The CDR3 spells CASSQVGAGTGELFF. The CDR3 bases are TGCGCCAGCAGCCAAGTGGGGGCAGGGACCGGGGAGCTGTTTTTT.